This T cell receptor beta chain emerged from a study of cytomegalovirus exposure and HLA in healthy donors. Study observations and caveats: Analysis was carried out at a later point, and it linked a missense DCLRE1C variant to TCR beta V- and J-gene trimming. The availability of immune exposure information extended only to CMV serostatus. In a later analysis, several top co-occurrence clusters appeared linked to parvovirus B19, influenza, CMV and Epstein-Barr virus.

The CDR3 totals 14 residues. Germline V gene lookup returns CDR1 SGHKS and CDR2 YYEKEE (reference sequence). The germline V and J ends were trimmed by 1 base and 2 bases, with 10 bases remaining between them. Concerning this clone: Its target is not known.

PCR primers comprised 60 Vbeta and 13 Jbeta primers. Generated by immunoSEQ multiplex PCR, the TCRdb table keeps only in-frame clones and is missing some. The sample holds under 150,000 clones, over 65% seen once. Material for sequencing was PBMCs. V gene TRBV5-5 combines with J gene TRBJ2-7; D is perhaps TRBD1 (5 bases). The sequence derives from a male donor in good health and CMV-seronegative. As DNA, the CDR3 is TGTGCCAGCAGCTTGTCAGGGCCCCCCTACGAGCAGTACTTC. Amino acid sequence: CASSLSGPPYEQYF.